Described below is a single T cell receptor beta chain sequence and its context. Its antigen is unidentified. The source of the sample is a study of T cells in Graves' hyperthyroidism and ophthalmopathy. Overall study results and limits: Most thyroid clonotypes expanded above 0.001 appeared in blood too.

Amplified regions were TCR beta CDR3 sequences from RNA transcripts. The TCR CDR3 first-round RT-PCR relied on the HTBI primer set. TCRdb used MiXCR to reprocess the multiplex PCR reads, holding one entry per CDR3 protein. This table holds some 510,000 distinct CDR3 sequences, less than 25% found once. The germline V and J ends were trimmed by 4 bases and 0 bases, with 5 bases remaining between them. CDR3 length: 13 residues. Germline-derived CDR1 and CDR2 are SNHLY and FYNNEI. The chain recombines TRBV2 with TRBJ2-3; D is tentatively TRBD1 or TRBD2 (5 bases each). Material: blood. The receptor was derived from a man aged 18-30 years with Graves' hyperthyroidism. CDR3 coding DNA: TGTGCCAGCAGTGGGGGGAGCACAGATACGCAGTATTTT. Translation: CASSGGSTDTQYF.